The entry that follows covers one T cell receptor (beta chain) sequence. What it recognizes is unknown. TCRdb itself ran the 5' RACE reads through MiXCR, one entry per CDR3 protein. Of some 900,000 distinct CDR3 sequences in the sample, around an eighth were seen once. These data belong to a study of identical twins. Study-level findings and limits: Partly confounded zero-insertion analyses could result from invariant MAIT and iNKT cells.

A further study also used this sample, focusing on yellow fever vaccine responses in identical twins.

The TCR sequence derives from a woman between 18 and 29 years old in good health. Specimen: PBMCs.

The CDR3: CASSLVEGSGIGNTGELFF. As DNA, the CDR3 is TGTGCCAGCAGCTTAGTTGAGGGTAGCGGGATTGGTAACACCGGGGAGCTGTTTTTT. The chain recombines TRBV7-6 with TRBJ2-2, with 8 bases matching TRBD2. Germline CDR1 SGHVS, CDR2 FNYEAQ. V shed 1 base and J 2 bases; nucleotides not matched to a gene: 12. This CDR3 is built from 19 residues.